This T cell receptor (beta chain) is drawn from a study of blood T cell repertoires in COVID-19. Study as a whole: Samples of COVID-19 (acute and convalescent) were obtained from the United States, Italy and Spain.

Germline values: CDR1 SGHTA, CDR2 FQGNSA. The CDR3 contains 15 residues. V was pared by 4 bases and J by 5 bases, with 7 bases of the junction left unmatched. Sequencing was performed with immunoSEQ multiplex PCR; in TCRdb, only in-frame clones are kept and a portion is missing. The sample has roughly 380,000 clones; approximately 91% are singletons. The sequenced sample consisted of peripheral blood. The rearrangement joins TRBV7-2 to TRBJ2-1; 8 bases fit TRBD2. This TCR was sampled from a woman between 35 and 50 years old with COVID-19, enrolled during active disease. The CDR3 loop is CASSSVGRGDNEQFF. The CDR3 DNA follows: TGTGCCAGCAGCTCGGTCGGGCGGGGGGACAATGAGCAGTTCTTC.